The 23 T cell receptor beta chains presented below share a single source sample, sequenced in a study of shared clonotypes between healthy human individuals (dated by TCRdb to 2020 to 2021). Library preparation was by the immunoSEQ multiplex PCR assay. TCRdb mirrors the immuneACCESS table, restricted to in-frame sequences. Some clones are absent from its copies; in checked studies, under half trace to an unresolved V gene, and the reason for the others is unknown. For this sample the table gives about 1.1 million clones, of which roughly 74% were detected only once. The ten top clones hold 0.52% of the sample. The source material was memory CD4+ T cells from PBMCs. The cell subset or site label of this sample denotes: CD45RA-negative fraction. These receptors came from a man in his late teens or twenties in good health. Some clones in this sample may be carry-over from other donors' samples.

The CDR3 loop is CASSTRGGGTDTQYF. Here the CDR3 DNA reads TGTGCCAGTAGTACCCGAGGAGGGGGCACAGATACGCAGTATTTT. V is TRBV19 and J is TRBJ2-3; tentatively, D is TRBD2 (6 bases). The CDR3 has 15 residues. The V end was cut by 4 bases, the J end by 1 base, with 12 bases between. The germline V gene encodes CDR1 LNHDA and CDR2 SQIVND (reference sequence).

This clone was recorded a few times. The sample has other DNA sequences that encode this CDR3 too. The chain couples TRBV7-9 to TRBJ2-7, with D possibly being TRBD1 (6 bases). The CDR3 is made up of 14 amino acids. Trimming took 5 bases from V and 3 from J, leaving 14 bases between them. The V gene's germline CDR1 is SEHNR and CDR2 FQNEAQ (reference sequence). CDR3 loop: CASSPPPGDYEQYF. The CDR3 region has the DNA TGTGCCAGCAGCCCCCCCCCAGGGGACTACGAGCAGTACTTC. Drawing the rest from reference TRBV7-9 and TRBJ2-7, the complete variable domain is DTGVSQNPRHKITKRGQNVTFRCDPISEHNRLYWYRQTLGQGPEFLTYFQNEAQLEKSRLLSDRFSAERPKGSFSTLEIQRTEQGDSAMYLCASSPPPGDYEQYFGPGTRLTVT.

This chain uses TRBV11-2 with TRBJ2-3; TRBD2 might be the D (6 bases). From germline, CDR1 is SGHAT and CDR2 FQNNGV. CDR3 length equals 12 residues. Trimming removed 0 bases from V and 15 bases from J, with 13 bases in between. DNA for the CDR3: TGTGCCAGCAGCTTAGAGACTGGGAGGATATATTTT. Its translation: CASSLETGRIYF.

The CDR3 loop is CASRERDRLFF. The CDR3 nucleotides read TGTGCCAGCAGGGAGAGGGATCGACTGTTTTTT. V is TRBV21-1 and J is TRBJ1-4. TRBV21-1 has pseudogene status. The CDR3 has 11 residues.

This clone was seen a single time. The chain employs TRBV9 and TRBJ2-3; D perhaps matches TRBD2 (6 bases). Trimming left V 0 bases short and J 4 bases short, with 12 bases between. Germline V gene data show CDR1 as SGDLS and CDR2 as YYNGEE. The CDR3 totals 15 residues. The CDR3 protein is CASSVEEGIADTQYF. The CDR3 DNA reads as TGTGCCAGCAGCGTAGAGGAGGGAATCGCAGATACGCAGTATTTT.

With respect to this clone: The same CDR3 is also encoded by other DNA sequences in this sample. This rearrangement joins TRBV18 to TRBJ2-2; 11 bases fit TRBD2. Germline CDR1 reads KGHSH; CDR2 reads LQKENI. J was trimmed by 3 bases and V by 3 bases; bases with no gene match: 3. The CDR3 is 16 residues long. DNA for the CDR3: TGTGCCAGCTCACCTCCTAGCGGGAGGCACACCGGGGAGCTGTTTTTT. This translates into CASSPPSGRHTGELFF.

This clone was counted once. This sequence joins TRBV6-5 and TRBJ1-2; D possibly corresponds to TRBD1 (6 bases). The CDR3 covers 15 residues. Germline CDR1 MNHEY, CDR2 SVGAGI. V lost 8 bases and J 2 bases, leaving 18 bases between the germline ends. In DNA form, the CDR3 reads TGTGCCAGCGGGGGGCAGGGCCTAGGGAACTATGGCTACACCTTC. It yields the protein CASGGQGLGNYGYTF.

The chain recombines TRBV4-3 with TRBJ1-4; D is unclear. This CDR3 spans 16 amino acids. Per the germline V gene, CDR1 is LGHNA and CDR2 is YSLEER. Trimming pared 3 bases from V and 8 bases from J, leaving 19 bases between. The CDR3 bases are TGCGCCAGCAGCCAGGCCGGACGAGGGCGGCAGGAAAAACTGTTTTTT. Translated, it gives CASSQAGRGRQEKLFF.

In regard to this clone: Other DNA sequences in the sample encode the same CDR3. The chain couples TRBV9 to TRBJ2-7, with a weak D call TRBD1 (6 bases). CDR3 length: 14 amino acids. Germline V gene sequence: CDR1 SGDLS, CDR2 YYNGEE. Trimming took off 4 bases at V and 0 bases at J, with 11 bases between the two ends. CDR3 residues: CASSPGHSSYEQYF. CDR3 in DNA: TGTGCCAGCAGCCCGGGACACAGCTCCTACGAGCAGTACTTC.

This clone came up a few times. J is TRBJ1-1 and V is TRBV30, with D perhaps TRBD1 (5 bases). V was pared by 3 bases and J by 0 bases, with 14 bases between. This CDR3 comprises 15 residues. Per the germline V gene, CDR1 is GTSNPN and CDR2 is SVGIG (reference sequence). In DNA, the CDR3 is TGTGCCTGGAGCCACGGGAACAGGATGAACACTGAAGCTTTCTTT. Translation gives CAWSHGNRMNTEAFF.

The chain uses TRBV2 and TRBJ2-5, with TRBD1 as a possible D gene (7 bases). CDR1 is SNHLY and CDR2 is FYNNEI in the germline V gene. Deletions cut 6 bases from V and 3 bases from J, with 14 bases between. This CDR3 spans 14 amino acids. CDR3 amino acids: CASRGGQREETQYF. CDR3 DNA: TGTGCCAGCAGGGGGGGACAGAGGGAAGAGACCCAGTACTTC. The entire variable domain, with the rest obtained from reference TRBV2 and TRBJ2-5, is as follows: EPEVTQTPSHQVTQMGQEVILRCVPISNHLYFYWYRQILGQKVEFLVSFYNNEISEKSEIFDDQFSVERPDGSNFTLKIRSTKLEDSAMYFCASRGGQREETQYFGPGTRLLVL.

CDR3 DNA sequence: TGCGCCAGCAGCCAAGCTGCGACAGGGTTAAACACCATATATTTT. This translates into CASSQAATGLNTIYF. J is TRBJ1-3 and V is TRBV4-1, with 7 bases lining up with TRBD1. Per the germline V gene, CDR1 is MGHRA and CDR2 is YSYEKL. This CDR3 comprises 15 residues. J lost 6 bases, V lost 1 base, and 6 bases had no gene match.

About this clone: This sample also contains other DNA sequences that code for the same CDR3. The CDR3 nucleotides read TGTGCCAGTAGTGCGGGACAGAACTATGGCTACACCTTC. This sequence encodes CASSAGQNYGYTF. This rearrangement joins TRBV19 to TRBJ1-2; 7 bases line up with TRBD1. V trimming: 5 bases; J trimming: 2 bases; junction bases outside the gene matches: 2. The CDR3 has 13 residues. CDR1 is LNHDA and CDR2 is SQIVND in the germline V gene (reference sequence).

In this sample, this clone turned up a few times. The genes are TRBV19 and TRBJ1-5, with 10 bases lining up with TRBD1. The CDR3 contains 15 residues. Germline CDR1 and CDR2: LNHDA and SQIVND (reference sequence). With V trimmed by 7 bases and J by 4 bases, 7 bases remained unmatched. Here the CDR3 DNA reads TGTGCCAGTATCCCCGCGGGACAGGGGAATCAGCCCCAGCATTTT. Encoded protein: CASIPAGQGNQPQHF.

The chain joins TRBV5-1 to TRBJ1-4; D is possibly TRBD1 (6 bases). Trimming removed 4 bases at V and 1 base at J, with 11 bases between. The CDR3 consists of 15 residues. From germline, CDR1 is SGHRS and CDR2 YFSETQ. For the CDR3, the DNA is TGCGCCAGCAGCGAGGCAGGGGTAACTAATGAAAAACTGTTTTTT. Amino acid sequence: CASSEAGVTNEKLFF.

This chain joins TRBV28 and TRBJ2-7, with D tentatively TRBD1 (6 bases). Germline-derived CDR1 and CDR2 are MDHEN and SYDVKM. The CDR3 extends over 14 amino acids. Trimming pared 1 base from V and 2 bases from J, leaving 9 bases between. Here the CDR3 reads CASSLYRTAYEQYF. The CDR3 DNA reads TGTGCCAGCAGTTTATATAGGACAGCCTACGAGCAGTACTTC.

Details on this clone: The sample contains more than one DNA sequence encoding this CDR3. This chain uses TRBV5-1 with TRBJ1-4, with D uncertain. Germline CDR1 is SGHRS and CDR2 is YFSETQ. This CDR3 region has 13 residues. Trimming left V 0 bases short and J 7 bases short, with 7 bases between. In DNA form, the CDR3 reads TGCGCCAGCAGCTTGGGGGCAGGTGAAAAACTGTTTTTT. As protein: CASSLGAGEKLFF.

The chain employs TRBV27 and TRBJ1-2, with TRBD1 matching over 10 bases. The V gene end was trimmed by 6 bases and the J gene end by 7 bases; junction bases not matched to a gene: 8. Germline V gene lookup returns CDR1 MNHEY and CDR2 SMNVEV (reference sequence). This CDR3 comprises 14 residues. The chain's CDR3 is CASRLTGGAAGYTF. The CDR3 DNA is TGTGCCAGCAGATTGACAGGGGGCGCGGCTGGCTACACCTTC.

This clone occurred many times. The V gene is TRBV2, the J gene TRBJ1-1; D is undetermined. The CDR3 is 14 amino acids. Germline V gene sequence: CDR1 SNHLY, CDR2 FYNNEI. Trimming left V 5 bases short and J 4 bases short, with 14 bases between. The CDR3 DNA sequence: TGTGCCAGCAGTAATACTAGGGTGGGCACTGAAGCTTTCTTT. Its protein is CASSNTRVGTEAFF.

V is TRBV29-1 and J is TRBJ2-5, with 8 bases fitting TRBD1. V shed 7 bases, J shed 1 base, and the junction held 2 bases outside the gene matches. Germline V CDR1 and CDR2: SQVTM, ANQGSEA. The CDR3 consists of 12 residues. The CDR3 loop is CSAGQGQETQYF. The DNA for the CDR3 is TGCAGCGCCGGACAGGGCCAAGAGACCCAGTACTTC.

This chain links TRBV7-8 with TRBJ1-1; 8 bases map to TRBD1. The CDR3 is made up of 15 amino acids. Germline lookup yields CDR1 SGHVS and CDR2 FQNEAQ. Unmatched junction bases numbered 9, after V lost 5 bases and J lost 4 bases. The DNA of the CDR3 is TGTGCCAGCAGCGGGTACGGACAGGGCAGCACTGAAGCTTTCTTT. This codes for CASSGYGQGSTEAFF.

The genes are TRBV15 and TRBJ1-4; tentative D call: TRBD1 (6 bases). The CDR3 runs 15 residues. Germline V gives CDR1 LNHNV, CDR2 YYDKDF (reference sequence). Trimming shortened V by 3 bases and J by 7 bases, and 15 bases separated the two germline ends. CDR3: CATSRGGSQGEKLFF. CDR3 DNA: TGTGCCACCAGCAGGGGGGGCAGCCAGGGTGAAAAACTGTTTTTT.

The chain couples TRBV19 to TRBJ2-7, with 7 bases aligning to TRBD1. Germline values: CDR1 LNHDA, CDR2 SQIVND (reference sequence). There are 12 residues in the CDR3. The junction had 4 bases not matched to a gene; V was cut back by 5 bases and J by 6 bases. CDR3 sequence (DNA): TGTGCCAGTAGTCCCTACAGGGGCGAGCAGTACTTC. Protein product: CASSPYRGEQYF.